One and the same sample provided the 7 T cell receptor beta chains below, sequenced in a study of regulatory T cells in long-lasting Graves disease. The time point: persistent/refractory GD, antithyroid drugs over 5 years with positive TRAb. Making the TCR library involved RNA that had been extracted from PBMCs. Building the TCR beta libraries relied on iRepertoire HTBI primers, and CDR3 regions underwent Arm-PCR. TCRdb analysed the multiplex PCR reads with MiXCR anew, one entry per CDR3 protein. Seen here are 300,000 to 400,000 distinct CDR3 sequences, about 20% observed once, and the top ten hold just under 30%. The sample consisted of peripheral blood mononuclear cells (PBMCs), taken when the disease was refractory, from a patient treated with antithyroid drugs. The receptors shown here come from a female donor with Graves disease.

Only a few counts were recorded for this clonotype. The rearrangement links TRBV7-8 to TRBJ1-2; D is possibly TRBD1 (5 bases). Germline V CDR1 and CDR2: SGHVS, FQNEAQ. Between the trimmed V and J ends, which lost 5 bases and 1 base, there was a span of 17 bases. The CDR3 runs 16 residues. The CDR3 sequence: CASSIGRGSLNYGYTF. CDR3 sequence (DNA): TGTGCCAGCAGCATAGGTCGGGGGTCACTTAACTATGGCTACACCTTC.

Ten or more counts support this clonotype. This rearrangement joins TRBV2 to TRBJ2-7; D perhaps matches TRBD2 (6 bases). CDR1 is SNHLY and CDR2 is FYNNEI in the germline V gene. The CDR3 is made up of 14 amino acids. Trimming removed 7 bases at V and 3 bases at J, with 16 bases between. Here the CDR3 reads CASNAVGGIYEQYF. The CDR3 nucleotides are TGTGCCAGCAACGCGGTTGGGGGGATCTACGAGCAGTACTTC.

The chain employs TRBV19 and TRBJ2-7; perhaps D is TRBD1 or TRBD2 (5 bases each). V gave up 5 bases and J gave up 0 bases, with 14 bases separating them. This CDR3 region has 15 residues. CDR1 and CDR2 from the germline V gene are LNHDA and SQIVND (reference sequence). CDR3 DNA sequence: TGTGCCAGTAGTTCGCAGGTTGGGGGCTCCTACGAGCAGTACTTC. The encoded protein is CASSSQVGGSYEQYF.

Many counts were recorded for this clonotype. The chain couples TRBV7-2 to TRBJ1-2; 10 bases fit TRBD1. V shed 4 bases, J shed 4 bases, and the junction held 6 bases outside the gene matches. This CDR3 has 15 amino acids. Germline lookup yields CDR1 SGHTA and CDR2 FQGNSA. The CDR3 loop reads CASSSSGQGSYGYTF. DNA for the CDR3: TGTGCCAGCAGCTCCTCGGGACAGGGGAGCTATGGCTACACCTTC. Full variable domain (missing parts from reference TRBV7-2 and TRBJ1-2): GAGVSQSPSNKVTEKGKDVELRCDPISGHTALYWYRQSLGQGLEFLIYFQGNSAPDKSGLPSDRFSAERTGGSVSTLTIQRTQQEDSAVYLCASSSSGQGSYGYTFGSGTRLTVV.

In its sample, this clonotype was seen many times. The chain's CDR3 is CASSAGQELTYEQYF. Here the CDR3 DNA reads TGCGCCAGCAGCGCGGGACAGGAGCTCACCTACGAGCAGTACTTC. This chain joins TRBV5-1 and TRBJ2-7, with TRBD1 matching over 8 bases. Trimming removed 4 bases from V and 2 bases from J; junction bases left unmatched: 8. The CDR3 is 15 residues long. Germline values: CDR1 SGHRS, CDR2 YFSETQ.

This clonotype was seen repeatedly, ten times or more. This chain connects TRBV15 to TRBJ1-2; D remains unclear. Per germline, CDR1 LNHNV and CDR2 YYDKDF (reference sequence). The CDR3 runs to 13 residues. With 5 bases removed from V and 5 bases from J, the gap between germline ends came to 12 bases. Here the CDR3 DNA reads TGTGCCACCAGCCAAGGGAGAGAGTATGGCTACACCTTC. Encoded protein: CATSQGREYGYTF.

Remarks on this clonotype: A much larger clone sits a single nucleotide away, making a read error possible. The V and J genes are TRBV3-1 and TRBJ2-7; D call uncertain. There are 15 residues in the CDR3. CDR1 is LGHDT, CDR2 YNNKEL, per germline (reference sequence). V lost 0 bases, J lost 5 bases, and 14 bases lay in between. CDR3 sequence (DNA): TGTGCCAGCAGCCAAGATCTTACGGTGACTCACGAGCAGTACTTC. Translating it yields CASSQDLTVTHEQYF.